This T cell receptor beta chain emerged from a study of cytomegalovirus exposure and HLA in healthy donors. Study-level points and caveats: The authors later found TCR association rates varying by HLA locus, with DRB1 most and HLA-C fewest. For presence/absence analyses, sequencing depth was assumed to be roughly uniform across donors.

Comment on this clone: Its antigen is unknown.

This CDR3 spans 13 amino acids. Germline V gives CDR1 SGHAT, CDR2 FQNNGV. V gave up 2 bases and J gave up 2 bases, with 6 bases separating them. 60 Vbeta and 13 Jbeta primers were used in PCR. Repertoires were generated with immunoSEQ multiplex PCR, while TCRdb's copy carries only in-frame clones and drops some. The sample shows fewer than 45,000 clones, 65% to 85% of them seen only once. Sequencing used PBMCs. The rearrangement joins TRBV11-2 to TRBJ1-2; perhaps TRBD1 as D (5 bases). This receptor was obtained from a woman aged 25 to 39 in good health and CMV-seropositive. CDR3 sequence (DNA): TGTGCCAGCAGCTTATCAGGGAACTATGGCTACACCTTC. Its translation is CASSLSGNYGYTF.